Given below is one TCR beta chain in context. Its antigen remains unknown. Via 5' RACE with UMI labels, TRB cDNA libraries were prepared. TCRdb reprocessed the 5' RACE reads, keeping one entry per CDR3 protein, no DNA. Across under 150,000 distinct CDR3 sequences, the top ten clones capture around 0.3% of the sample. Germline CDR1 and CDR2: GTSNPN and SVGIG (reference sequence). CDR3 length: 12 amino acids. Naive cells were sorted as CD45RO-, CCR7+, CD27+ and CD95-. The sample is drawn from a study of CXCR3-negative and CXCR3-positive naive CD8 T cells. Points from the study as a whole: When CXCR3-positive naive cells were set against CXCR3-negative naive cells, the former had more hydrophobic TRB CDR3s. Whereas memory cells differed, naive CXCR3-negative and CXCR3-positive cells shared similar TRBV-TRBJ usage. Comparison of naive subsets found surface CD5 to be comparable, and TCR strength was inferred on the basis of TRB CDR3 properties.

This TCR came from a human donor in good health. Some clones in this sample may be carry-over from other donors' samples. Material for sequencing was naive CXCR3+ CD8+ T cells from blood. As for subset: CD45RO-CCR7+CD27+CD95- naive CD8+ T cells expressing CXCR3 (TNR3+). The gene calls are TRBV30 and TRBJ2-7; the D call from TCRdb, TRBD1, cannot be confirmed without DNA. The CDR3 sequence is CAWQGAPYEQYF.